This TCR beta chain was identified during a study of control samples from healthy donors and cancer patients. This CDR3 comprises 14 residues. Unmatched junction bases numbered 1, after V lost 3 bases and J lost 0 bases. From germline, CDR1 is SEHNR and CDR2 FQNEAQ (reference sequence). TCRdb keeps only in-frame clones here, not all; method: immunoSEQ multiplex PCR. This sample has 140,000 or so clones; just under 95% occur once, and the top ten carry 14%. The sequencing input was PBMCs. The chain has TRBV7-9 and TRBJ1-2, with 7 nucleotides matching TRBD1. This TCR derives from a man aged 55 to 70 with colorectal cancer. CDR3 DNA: TGTGCCAGCAGCTTGACAGGGTCTAACTATGGCTACACCTTC. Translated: CASSLTGSNYGYTF.